The present TCR beta chain was sequenced within a study of blood T cell repertoires in COVID-19. On the study more broadly: Acute and convalescent COVID-19 samples came from the United States, Italy and Spain. From T cells, B-cell-depleted T cells, or PBMCs came the material, which was cDNA or gDNA.

Methods used by the authors: Estimation of nucleated cell counts relied on the amplification of reference gene primers. Data came from immunoSEQ multiplex PCR; TCRdb stores just in-frame clones and leaves some out. V, J and clone size derive from that table, while D and trimming were established from the DNA sequence. The sample carries over 40,000 clones, around 83% recorded once. The CDR3 sequence is 16 residues long. Germline V gene data show CDR1 as MDHEN and CDR2 as SYDVKM. The ends lost 4 bases at V and 0 bases at J; junction bases unmatched: 6. The sequenced sample was peripheral blood. The chain links TRBV28 to TRBJ2-5, with 9 bases that match TRBD1. The TCR originated in a man aged 55 to 69 with active COVID-19. CDR3 residues: CASSYPGTGNQETQYF. The CDR3 coding sequence is TGTGCCAGCAGTTACCCCGGGACAGGGAACCAAGAGACCCAGTACTTC.